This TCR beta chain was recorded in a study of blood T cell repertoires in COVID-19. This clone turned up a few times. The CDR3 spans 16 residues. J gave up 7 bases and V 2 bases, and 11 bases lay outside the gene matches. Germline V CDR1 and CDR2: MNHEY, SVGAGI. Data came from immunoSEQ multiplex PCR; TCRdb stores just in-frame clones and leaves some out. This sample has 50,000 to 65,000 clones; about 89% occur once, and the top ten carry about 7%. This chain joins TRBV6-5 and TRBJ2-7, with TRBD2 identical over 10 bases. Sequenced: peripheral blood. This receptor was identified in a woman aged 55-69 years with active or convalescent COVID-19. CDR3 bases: TGTGCCAGCAGTTACGGCCCCGGGCTAGCGGGGGATGAGCAGTACTTC. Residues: CASSYGPGLAGDEQYF.